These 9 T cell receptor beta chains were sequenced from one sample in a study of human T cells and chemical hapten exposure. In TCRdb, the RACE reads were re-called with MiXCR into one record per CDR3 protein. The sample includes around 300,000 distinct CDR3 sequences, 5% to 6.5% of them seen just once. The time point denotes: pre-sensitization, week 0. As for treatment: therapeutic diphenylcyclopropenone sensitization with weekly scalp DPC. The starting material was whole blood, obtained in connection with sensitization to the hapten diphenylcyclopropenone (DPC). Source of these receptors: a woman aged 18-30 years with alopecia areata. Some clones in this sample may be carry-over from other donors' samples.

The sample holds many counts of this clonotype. The CDR3 here is CASSPVAGRLAKNIQYF. CDR3 bases: TGTGCCAGCTCACCAGTGGCGGGGAGGCTAGCCAAAAACATTCAGTACTTC. The genes are TRBV18 and TRBJ2-4; D is possibly TRBD2 (6 bases). Trimming took 2 bases from V and 0 from J, leaving 14 bases between them. The CDR3 totals 17 residues. In germline, CDR1 is KGHSH, CDR2 LQKENI.

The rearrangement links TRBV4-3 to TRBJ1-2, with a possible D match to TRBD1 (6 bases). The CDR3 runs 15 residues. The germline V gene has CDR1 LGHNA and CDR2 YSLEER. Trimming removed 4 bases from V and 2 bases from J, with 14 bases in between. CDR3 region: CASSPARGANYGYTF. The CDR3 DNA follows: TGCGCCAGCAGCCCCGCCCGGGGGGCCAACTATGGCTACACCTTC.

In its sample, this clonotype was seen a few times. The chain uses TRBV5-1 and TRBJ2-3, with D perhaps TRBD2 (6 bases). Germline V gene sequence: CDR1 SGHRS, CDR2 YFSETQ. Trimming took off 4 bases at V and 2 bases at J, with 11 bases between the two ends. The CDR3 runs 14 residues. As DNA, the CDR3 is TGCGCCAGCAGCGGGGGACTGTCCACAGATACGCAGTATTTT. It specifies CASSGGLSTDTQYF.

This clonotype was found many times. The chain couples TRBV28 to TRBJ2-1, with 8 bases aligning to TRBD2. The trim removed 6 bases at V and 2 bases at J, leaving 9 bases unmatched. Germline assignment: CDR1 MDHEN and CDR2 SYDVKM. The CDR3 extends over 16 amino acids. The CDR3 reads CASSSDVSGAYNEQFF. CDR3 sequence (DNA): TGTGCCAGCAGCTCGGACGTTAGCGGGGCCTACAATGAGCAGTTCTTC.

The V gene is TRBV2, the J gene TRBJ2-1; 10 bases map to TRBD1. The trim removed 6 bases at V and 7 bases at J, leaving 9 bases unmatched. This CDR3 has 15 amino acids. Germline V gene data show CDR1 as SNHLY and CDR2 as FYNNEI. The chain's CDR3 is CASRSGQGIMNEQFF. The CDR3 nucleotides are TGTGCCAGCAGGTCGGGACAGGGGATTATGAATGAGCAGTTCTTC.

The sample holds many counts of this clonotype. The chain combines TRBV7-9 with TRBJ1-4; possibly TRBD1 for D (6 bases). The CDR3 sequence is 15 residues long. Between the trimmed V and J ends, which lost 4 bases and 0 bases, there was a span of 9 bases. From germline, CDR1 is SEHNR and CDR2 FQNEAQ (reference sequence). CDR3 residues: CASSSEGATNEKLFF. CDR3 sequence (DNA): TGTGCCAGCAGCTCTGAGGGGGCAACTAATGAAAAACTGTTTTTT.

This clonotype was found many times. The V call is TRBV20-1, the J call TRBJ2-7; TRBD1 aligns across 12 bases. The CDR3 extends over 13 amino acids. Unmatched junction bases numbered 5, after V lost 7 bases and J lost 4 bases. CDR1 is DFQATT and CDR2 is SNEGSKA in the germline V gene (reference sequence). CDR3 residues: CSVPGQGAYEQYF. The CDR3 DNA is TGCAGTGTCCCGGGACAGGGGGCGTACGAGCAGTACTTC.

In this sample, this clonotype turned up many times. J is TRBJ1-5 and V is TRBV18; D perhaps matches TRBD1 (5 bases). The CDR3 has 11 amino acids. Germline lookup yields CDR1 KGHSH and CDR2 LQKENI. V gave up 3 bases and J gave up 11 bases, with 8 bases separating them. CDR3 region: CASSPGGAQHF. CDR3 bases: TGTGCCAGCTCACCCGGGGGGGCCCAGCATTTT.

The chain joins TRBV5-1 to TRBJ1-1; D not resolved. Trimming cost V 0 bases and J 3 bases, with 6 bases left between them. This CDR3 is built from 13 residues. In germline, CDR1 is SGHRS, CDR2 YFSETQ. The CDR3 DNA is TGCGCCAGCAGCTTGGGGGAATACACTGAAGCTTTCTTT. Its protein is CASSLGEYTEAFF.